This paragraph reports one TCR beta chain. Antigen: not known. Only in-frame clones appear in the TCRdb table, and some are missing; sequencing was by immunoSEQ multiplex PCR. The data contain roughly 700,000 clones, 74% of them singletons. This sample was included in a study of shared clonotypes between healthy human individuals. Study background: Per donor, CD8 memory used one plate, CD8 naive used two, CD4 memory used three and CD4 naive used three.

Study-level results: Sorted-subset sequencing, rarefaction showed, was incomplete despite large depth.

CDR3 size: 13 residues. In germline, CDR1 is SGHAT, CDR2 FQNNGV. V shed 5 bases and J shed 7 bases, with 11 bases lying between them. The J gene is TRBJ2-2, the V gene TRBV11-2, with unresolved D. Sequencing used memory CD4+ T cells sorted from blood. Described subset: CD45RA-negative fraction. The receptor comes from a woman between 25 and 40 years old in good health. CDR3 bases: TGTGCCAGCAGCCCTTTTGGGGACGGGGAGCTGTTTTTT. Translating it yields CASSPFGDGELFF.